The entry below gives a single T cell receptor beta chain sequence along with its context. The sample originates from a study of blood T cell repertoires in COVID-19. About the research overall: Spain, Italy and the United States supplied samples that represented acute and convalescent COVID-19. The cDNA or gDNA used as material had been derived from T cells, B-cell-depleted T cells, or PBMCs.

Authors' analysis steps: Amplified reference gene primers provided the basis for estimating nucleated cell counts. The method was immunoSEQ multiplex PCR; TCRdb's version includes in-frame clones alone and lacks a portion of them. V and J calls and clone size are given by that table; D and trimming were obtained from the DNA. Among roughly 18,000 clones listed, about 89% were seen once. The specimen sequenced was peripheral blood. The receptor's source is a human donor in a cohort sampled during active COVID-19.

The CDR3 DNA sequence: TGTGCCAGCAGTGCGCCTGGTTATGGCTACACCTTC. Amino acid sequence: CASSAPGYGYTF. V gene TRBV28 combines with J gene TRBJ1-2, with D hard to call. V was cut by 5 bases and J by 5 bases, with 9 bases left in between. CDR3 size: 12 residues. CDR1 is MDHEN and CDR2 is SYDVKM in the germline V gene.